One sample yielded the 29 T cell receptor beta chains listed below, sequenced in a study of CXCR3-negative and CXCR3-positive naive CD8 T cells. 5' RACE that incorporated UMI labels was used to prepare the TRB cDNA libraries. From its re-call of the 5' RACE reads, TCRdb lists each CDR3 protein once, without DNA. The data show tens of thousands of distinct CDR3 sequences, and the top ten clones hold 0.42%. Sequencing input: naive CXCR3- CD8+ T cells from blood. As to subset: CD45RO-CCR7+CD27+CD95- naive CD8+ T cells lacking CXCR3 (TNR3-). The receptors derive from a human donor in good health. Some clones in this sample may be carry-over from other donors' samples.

The chain's CDR3 is CASSHGIKPNEQFF. The chain couples TRBV3-1 to TRBJ2-1; absent DNA, TCRdb's TRBD1 call cannot be checked. This CDR3 has 14 residues. Per the germline V gene, CDR1 is LGHDT and CDR2 is YNNKEL (reference sequence).

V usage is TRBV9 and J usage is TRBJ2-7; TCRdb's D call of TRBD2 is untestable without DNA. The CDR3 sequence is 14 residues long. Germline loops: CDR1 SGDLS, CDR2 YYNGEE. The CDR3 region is CASSGGREPYEQYF.

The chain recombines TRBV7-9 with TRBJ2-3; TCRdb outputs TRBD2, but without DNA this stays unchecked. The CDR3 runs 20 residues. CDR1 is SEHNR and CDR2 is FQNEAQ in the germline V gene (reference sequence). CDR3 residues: CASSPTWRGDPFGSTDTQYF.

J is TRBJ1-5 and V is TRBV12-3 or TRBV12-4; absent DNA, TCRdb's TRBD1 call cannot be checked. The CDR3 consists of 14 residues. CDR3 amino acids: CASKPGGGNQPQHF.

CDR3 sequence reads: CASNARLLPEQYF. This sequence joins TRBV6-5 and TRBJ2-7; TCRdb's D gene call, TRBD1, goes unchecked for lack of DNA. Germline values: CDR1 MNHEY, CDR2 SVGAGI. CDR3 length equals 13 residues.

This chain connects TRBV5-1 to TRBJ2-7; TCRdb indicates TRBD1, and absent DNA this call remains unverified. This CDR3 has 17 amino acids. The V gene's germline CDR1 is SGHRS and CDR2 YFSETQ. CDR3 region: CASSSGDREVTSHEQYF.

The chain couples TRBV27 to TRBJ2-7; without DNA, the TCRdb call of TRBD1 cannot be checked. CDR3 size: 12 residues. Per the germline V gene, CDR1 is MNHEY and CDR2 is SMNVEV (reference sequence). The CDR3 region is CASRGQGLRQYF.

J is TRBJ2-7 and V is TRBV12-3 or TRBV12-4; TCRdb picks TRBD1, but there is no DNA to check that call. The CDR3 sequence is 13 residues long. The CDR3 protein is CASSTGNNYEQYF.

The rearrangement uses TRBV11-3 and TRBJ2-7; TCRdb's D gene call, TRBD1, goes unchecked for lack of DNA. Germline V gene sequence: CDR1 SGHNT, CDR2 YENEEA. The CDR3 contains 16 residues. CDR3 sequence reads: CASSPEGGTSLWEQYF.

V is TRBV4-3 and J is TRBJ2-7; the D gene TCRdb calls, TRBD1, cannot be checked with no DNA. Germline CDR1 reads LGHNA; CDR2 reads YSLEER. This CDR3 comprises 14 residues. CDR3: CASSQGQGNYEQYF.

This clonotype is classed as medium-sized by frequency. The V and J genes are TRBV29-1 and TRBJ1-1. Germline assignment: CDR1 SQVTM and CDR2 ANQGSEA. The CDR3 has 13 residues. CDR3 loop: CSVEWGMNTEAFF.

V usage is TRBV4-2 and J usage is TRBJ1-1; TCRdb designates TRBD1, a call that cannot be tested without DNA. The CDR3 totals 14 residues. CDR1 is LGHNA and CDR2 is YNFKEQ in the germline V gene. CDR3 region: CASSQGTDSAEAFF.

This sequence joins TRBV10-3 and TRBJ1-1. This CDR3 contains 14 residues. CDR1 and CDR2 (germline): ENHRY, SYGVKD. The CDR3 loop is CAISDWTAGTEAFF.

CDR3 protein: CASSGGFLDNEQFF. The rearrangement links TRBV7-9 to TRBJ2-1; no DNA is available, so the TRBD1 call from TCRdb remains unchecked. The germline CDR1 and CDR2 sequences are SEHNR and FQNEAQ (reference sequence). The length of the CDR3 is 14 residues.

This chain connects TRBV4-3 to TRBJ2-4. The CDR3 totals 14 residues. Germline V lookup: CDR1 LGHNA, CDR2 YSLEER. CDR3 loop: CASSQDRDENIQYF.

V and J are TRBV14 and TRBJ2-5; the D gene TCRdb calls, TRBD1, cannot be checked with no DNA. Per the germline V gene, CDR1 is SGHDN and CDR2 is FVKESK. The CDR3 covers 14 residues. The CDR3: CASRAQGDQETQYF.

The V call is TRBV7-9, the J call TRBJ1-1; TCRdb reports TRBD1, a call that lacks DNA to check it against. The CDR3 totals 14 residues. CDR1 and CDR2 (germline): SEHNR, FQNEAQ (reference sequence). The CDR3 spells CASSLGQLNTEAFF.

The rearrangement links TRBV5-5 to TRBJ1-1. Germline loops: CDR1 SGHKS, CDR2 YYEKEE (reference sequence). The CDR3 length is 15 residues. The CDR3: CASSLDHGMNTEAFF. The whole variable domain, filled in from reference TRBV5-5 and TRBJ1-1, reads DAGVTQSPTHLIKTRGQQVTLRCSPISGHKSVSWYQQVLGQGPQFIFQYYEKEERGRGNFPDRFSARQFPNYSSELNVNALLLGDSALYLCASSLDHGMNTEAFFGQGTRLTVV.

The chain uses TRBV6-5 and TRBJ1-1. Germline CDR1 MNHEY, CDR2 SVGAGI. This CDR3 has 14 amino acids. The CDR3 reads CASSPLLGNTEAFF.

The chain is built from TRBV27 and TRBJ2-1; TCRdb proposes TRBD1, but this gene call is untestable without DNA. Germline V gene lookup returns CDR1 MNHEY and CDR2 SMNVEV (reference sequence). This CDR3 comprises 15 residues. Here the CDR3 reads CASRWTGGNYNEQFF.

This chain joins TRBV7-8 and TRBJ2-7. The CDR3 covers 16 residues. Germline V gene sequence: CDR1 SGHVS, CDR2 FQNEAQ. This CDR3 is CASSLVGRMGLYEQYF.

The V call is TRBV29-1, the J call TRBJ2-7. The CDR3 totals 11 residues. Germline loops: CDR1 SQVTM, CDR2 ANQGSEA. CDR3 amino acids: CSVEGQYEQYF.

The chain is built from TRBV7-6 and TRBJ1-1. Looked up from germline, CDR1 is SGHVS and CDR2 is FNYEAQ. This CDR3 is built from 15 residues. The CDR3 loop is CASSLGWETNTEAFF.

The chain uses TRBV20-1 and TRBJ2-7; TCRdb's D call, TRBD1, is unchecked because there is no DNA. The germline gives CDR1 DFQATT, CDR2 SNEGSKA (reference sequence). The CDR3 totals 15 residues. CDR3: CSATPDRENSYEQYF.

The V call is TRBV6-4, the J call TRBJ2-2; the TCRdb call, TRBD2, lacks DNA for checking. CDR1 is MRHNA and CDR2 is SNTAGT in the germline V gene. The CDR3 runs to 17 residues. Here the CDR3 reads CASSDSSGGTNTGELFF.

CDR3 amino acids: CSVEDGPGRGYTF. The chain has TRBV29-1 and TRBJ1-2; the TCRdb call, TRBD1, lacks DNA for checking. Germline V gives CDR1 SQVTM, CDR2 ANQGSEA. CDR3 size: 13 residues. The variable domain in full, completed from reference TRBV29-1 and TRBJ1-2, reads SAVISQKPSRDICQRGTSLTIQCQVDSQVTMMFWYRQQPGQSLTLIATANQGSEATYESGFVIDKFPISRPNLTFSTLTVSNMSPEDSSIYLCSVEDGPGRGYTFGSGTRLTVV.

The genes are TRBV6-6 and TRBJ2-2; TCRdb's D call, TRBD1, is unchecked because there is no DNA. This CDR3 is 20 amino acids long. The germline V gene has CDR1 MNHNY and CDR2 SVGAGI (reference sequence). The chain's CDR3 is CASSPITGTGSSRVTGELFF.

The CDR3 protein is CASSRWTSGDTDTQYF. The V and J genes are TRBV5-1 and TRBJ2-3. CDR3 length equals 16 residues. CDR1 is SGHRS and CDR2 is YFSETQ in the germline V gene.

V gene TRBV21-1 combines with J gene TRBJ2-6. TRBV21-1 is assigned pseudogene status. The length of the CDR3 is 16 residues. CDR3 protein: CASSKECQPGANVLTF.